This is a list of T cell receptor beta chains from one sample in a study of blood T cell repertoires in COVID-19. Profiling relied on immunoSEQ multiplex PCR, and the TCRdb table lists in-frame clones only, not all of them. This table has 90,000 to 100,000 clones, 75% to 95% appearing once. The specimen sequenced was peripheral blood. The receptors were sampled from a man in his forties or fifties with acute or convalescent COVID-19. CDR3s include the opening cysteine and the closing phenylalanine or tryptophan. A D gene is named only where the DNA matches it firmly. Some rows mark clone size as missing; the rest say once, few, many or name a class of expanded clone.

v_gene: TRBV5-1; j_gene: TRBJ2-1; d_gene: TRBD2; abundance: NA; CDR3aa: CASSLASGSYNEQFF; CDR3nt: TGCGCCAGCAGCTTGGCTAGCGGGAGCTATAATGAGCAGTTCTTC
v_gene: TRBV6-1; j_gene: TRBJ2-3; d_gene: TRBD2; abundance: NA; CDR3aa: CASSDPSGRGTDTQYF; CDR3nt: TGTGCCAGCAGTGACCCTAGCGGGAGGGGCACAGATACGCAGTATTTT
v_gene: TRBV19; j_gene: TRBJ2-7; d_gene: TRBD2; abundance: NA; CDR3aa: CASQFGASGGYEQYF; CDR3nt: TGTGCCAGTCAGTTTGGGGCTAGCGGGGGCTACGAGCAGTACTTC
v_gene: TRBV6-1; j_gene: TRBJ2-4; d_gene: NA; abundance: NA; CDR3aa: CASSELRGGGTKNIQYF; CDR3nt: TGTGCCAGCAGCGAATTAAGAGGGGGCGGGACCAAAAACATTCAGTACTTC
v_gene: TRBV14; j_gene: TRBJ2-5; d_gene: TRBD2; abundance: NA; CDR3aa: CASSQIAGGSETQYF; CDR3nt: TGTGCCAGCAGCCAAATCGCGGGAGGATCGGAGACCCAGTACTTC
v_gene: TRBV6-5; j_gene: TRBJ2-5; d_gene: NA; abundance: NA; CDR3aa: CASRSEAGETQYF; CDR3nt: TGTGCCAGCAGGAGCGAGGCGGGAGAGACCCAGTACTTC
v_gene: TRBV19; j_gene: TRBJ1-4; d_gene: NA; abundance: NA; CDR3aa: CASSIRVGGEKLFF; CDR3nt: TGTGCCAGTAGTATCCGGGTCGGTGGGGAAAAACTGTTTTTT
v_gene: TRBV7-9; j_gene: TRBJ2-1; d_gene: NA; abundance: few; CDR3aa: CASSLDANEQFF; CDR3nt: TGTGCCAGCAGCTTAGACGCGAATGAGCAGTTCTTC
v_gene: TRBV18; j_gene: TRBJ2-7; d_gene: NA; abundance: NA; CDR3aa: CASSPSTAVVEQYF; CDR3nt: TGTGCCAGCTCACCCTCGACAGCCGTTGTGGAGCAGTACTTC
v_gene: TRBV19; j_gene: TRBJ1-4; d_gene: TRBD1; abundance: NA; CDR3aa: CASSIGRGRSTNEKLFF; CDR3nt: TGTGCCAGTAGTATCGGCAGGGGGCGTTCAACTAATGAAAAACTGTTTTTT
v_gene: TRBV18; j_gene: TRBJ2-1; d_gene: TRBD1; abundance: once; CDR3aa: CASSPSWPGQEDNEQFF; CDR3nt: TGTGCCAGCTCACCGTCTTGGCCGGGACAGGAGGACAATGAGCAGTTCTTC
v_gene: TRBV5-4; j_gene: TRBJ2-7; d_gene: TRBD1; abundance: NA; CDR3aa: CASSFGTGLYEQYF; CDR3nt: TGTGCCAGCAGCTTCGGGACAGGGTTGTACGAGCAGTACTTC
v_gene: TRBV6-5; j_gene: TRBJ1-3; d_gene: NA; abundance: NA; CDR3aa: CASSPRRGFGNTIYF; CDR3nt: TGTGCCAGCAGCCCCAGACGGGGGTTTGGAAACACCATATATTTT
v_gene: TRBV19; j_gene: TRBJ2-7; d_gene: TRBD1; abundance: NA; CDR3aa: CASSNDRGLEQYF; CDR3nt: TGTGCCAGTAGTAACGACAGGGGGCTCGAGCAGTACTTC
v_gene: TRBV3-1/TRBV3-2; j_gene: TRBJ2-7; d_gene: NA; abundance: NA; CDR3aa: CASSHEGVGEQYF; CDR3nt: TGTGCCAGCAGCCATGAAGGGGTTGGCGAGCAGTACTTC